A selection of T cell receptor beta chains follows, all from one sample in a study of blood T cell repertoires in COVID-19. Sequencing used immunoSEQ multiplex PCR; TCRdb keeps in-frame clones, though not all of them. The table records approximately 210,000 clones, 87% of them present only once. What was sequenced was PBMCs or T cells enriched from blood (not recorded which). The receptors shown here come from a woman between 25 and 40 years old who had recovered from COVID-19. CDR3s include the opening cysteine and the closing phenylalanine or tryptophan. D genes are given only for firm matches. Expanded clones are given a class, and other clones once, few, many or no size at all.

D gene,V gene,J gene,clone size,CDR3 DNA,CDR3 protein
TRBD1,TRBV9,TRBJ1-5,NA,TGTGCCAGCAGCGCAGGACAGGGAAGCAATCAGCCCCAGCATTTT,CASSAGQGSNQPQHF
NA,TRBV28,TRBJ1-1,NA,TGTGCCAGCAGTACAGGGTTGGGAGCTTTCTTT,CASSTGLGAFF
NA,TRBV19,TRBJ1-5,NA,TGTGCCAGTACCCCCGACAGGTTTAGCAATCAGCCCCAGCATTTT,CASTPDRFSNQPQHF
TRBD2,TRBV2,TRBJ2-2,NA,TGTGCCAGCACCGAAGATACTAGCGGGACCACCGGGGAGCTGTTTTTT,CASTEDTSGTTGELFF
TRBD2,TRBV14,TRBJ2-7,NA,TGTGCCAGCAGCCAAGTTTTCCTAGCGGGAGGTCGGTACGAGCAGTACTTC,CASSQVFLAGGRYEQYF
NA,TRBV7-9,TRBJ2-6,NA,TGTGCCAGCAGCCCTTTAAGTGGGCCCTCTGGGGCCAACGTCCTGACTTTC,CASSPLSGPSGANVLTF
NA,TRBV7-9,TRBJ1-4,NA,TGTGCCAGCAGCGCTGAGAGGACTAATGAAAAACTGTTTTTT,CASSAERTNEKLFF
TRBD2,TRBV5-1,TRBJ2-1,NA,TGCGCCAGCAGCTTAAGGCTCGGCGGGGGGTACAATGAGCAGTTCTTC,CASSLRLGGGYNEQFF
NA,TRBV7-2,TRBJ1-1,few,TGTGCCAGCAGCCCGGAGGTGGTAAGGACTGAAGCTTTCTTT,CASSPEVVRTEAFF
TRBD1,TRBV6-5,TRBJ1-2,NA,TGTGCCAGCAGTTACCAAACAGGGGGCGGCTACACCTTC,CASSYQTGGGYTF
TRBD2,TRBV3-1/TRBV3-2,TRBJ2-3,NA,TGTGCCAGCAGCCAAGGCGCGTTAGCGGGGGGGCTGGTAGATACGCAGTATTTT,CASSQGALAGGLVDTQYF
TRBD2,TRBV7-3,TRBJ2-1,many,TGTGCCAGCAGTCTGAGTAGCGGGGGGTACAATGAGCAGTTCTTC,CASSLSSGGYNEQFF
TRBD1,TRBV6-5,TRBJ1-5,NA,TGTGCCAGCAGTATCACAGGGGCCGGCAATCAGCCCCAGCATTTT,CASSITGAGNQPQHF
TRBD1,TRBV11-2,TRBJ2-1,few,TGTGCCAGCAGCTCGCCTCGGGACAGCTTAGGGAATGAGCAGTTCTTC,CASSSPRDSLGNEQFF
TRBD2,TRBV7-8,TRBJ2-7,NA,TGTGCCAGCAGCTTAGTAGAGGCTAGCGGGAGGTACGAGCAGTACTTC,CASSLVEASGRYEQYF
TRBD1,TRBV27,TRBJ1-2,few,TGTGCCAGCAGTTTTCGACAGGGGGGGGTCTATGGCTACACCTTC,CASSFRQGGVYGYTF
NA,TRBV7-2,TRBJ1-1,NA,TGTGCCAGCAGCCCTCTAGGCACTGAAGCTTTCTTT,CASSPLGTEAFF
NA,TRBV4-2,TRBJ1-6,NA,TGTGCCAGCAGCCAAGCCGGGACTCGAGATTCACCCCTCCACTTT,CASSQAGTRDSPLHF
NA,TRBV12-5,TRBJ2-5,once,TGTGCTAGTGGTCCGCCGACAGGCGAAGAGACCCAGTACTTC,CASGPPTGEETQYF
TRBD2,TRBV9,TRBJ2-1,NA,TGTGCCAGCAGCGTAGGATTGAGGACTAGCGGGAGAAATACTGAGCAGTTCTTC,CASSVGLRTSGRNTEQFF
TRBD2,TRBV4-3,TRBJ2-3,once,TGCGCCAGCAGCCAAGATCCCCTAGCGGGAACAGATACGCAGTATTTT,CASSQDPLAGTDTQYF
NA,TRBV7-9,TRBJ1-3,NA,TGTGCCAGCAGCCGACCAGGGCGTGGGAACACCATATATTTT,CASSRPGRGNTIYF
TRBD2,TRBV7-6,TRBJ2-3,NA,TGTGCCAGCAGCTTAGCGGGACTAGCGGGGAGACTTAGCACAGATACGCAGTATTTT,CASSLAGLAGRLSTDTQYF
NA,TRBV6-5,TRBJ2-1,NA,TGTGCCAGCACCCCAGCCCCGACTTACAATGAGCAGTTCTTC,CASTPAPTYNEQFF
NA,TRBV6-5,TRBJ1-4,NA,TGTGCCAGCAGTTACGGCGCGGATGAAAAACTGTTTTTT,CASSYGADEKLFF
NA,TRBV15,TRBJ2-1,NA,TGTGCCACCAGCAGAGATGAGGAGGGGCATGAGCAGTTCTTC,CATSRDEEGHEQFF
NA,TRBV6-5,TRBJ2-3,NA,TGTGCCAGCAGTTACTCAGCAGGGATCACAGATACGCAGTATTTT,CASSYSAGITDTQYF
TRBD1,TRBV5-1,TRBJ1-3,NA,TGCGCCAGCAGAGGGGGCAGTAGCTCTGGAAACACCATATATTTT,CASRGGSSSGNTIYF
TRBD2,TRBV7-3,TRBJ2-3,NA,TGTGCCAGCAGCTTCGACGGGGGGGCCCGGGATACGCAGTATTTT,CASSFDGGARDTQYF
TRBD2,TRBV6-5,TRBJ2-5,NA,TGTGCCAGCAGTTACGAGGGACTAGCGGGTGGAGAGACCCAGTACTTC,CASSYEGLAGGETQYF
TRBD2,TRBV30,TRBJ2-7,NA,TGTGCCTGGAGCGCCGGGGGGTACTGGGGGGAGCAGTACTTC,CAWSAGGYWGEQYF
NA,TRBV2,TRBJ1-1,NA,TGTGCCAGCAGTGAAAGGTGGGGCAGTGAAGCTTTCTTT,CASSERWGSEAFF
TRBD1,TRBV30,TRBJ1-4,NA,TGTGCCTGGAGACCCGGGACAGGGTTGACTAATGAAAAACTGTTTTTT,CAWRPGTGLTNEKLFF
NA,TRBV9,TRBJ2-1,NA,TGTGCCAGCAGCGTAGAATCTTTTAACAATGAGCAGTTCTTC,CASSVESFNNEQFF
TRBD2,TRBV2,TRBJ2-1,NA,TGTGCCAGCAGTGGCGGGAGGGCCTACAATGAGCAGTTCTTC,CASSGGRAYNEQFF
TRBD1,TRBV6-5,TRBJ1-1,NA,TGTGCCAGCAGGGTGGGACAGGCAAACACTGAAGCTTTCTTT,CASRVGQANTEAFF
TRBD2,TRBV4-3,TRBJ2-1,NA,TGCGCCAGCAGCCAAGAGTTGGAGACTAGCGGTTACAATGAGCAGTTCTTC,CASSQELETSGYNEQFF
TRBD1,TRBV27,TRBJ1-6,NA,TGTGCCAGCAGTAGCCGGGACAGCTACTATAATTCACCCCTCCACTTT,CASSSRDSYYNSPLHF
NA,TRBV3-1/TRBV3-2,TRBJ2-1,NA,TGTGCCAGCAGCCAAGCGGTCCCCAATGAGCAGTTCTTC,CASSQAVPNEQFF
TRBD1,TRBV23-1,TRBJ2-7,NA,TGCGCCAGCAGTCAATACCGGGACAGGTCCTACGAGCAGTACTTC,CASSQYRDRSYEQYF
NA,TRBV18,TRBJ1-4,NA,TGTGCCAGCTCACCTAAAGGGGGTACAACTAATGAAAAACTGTTTTTT,CASSPKGGTTNEKLFF
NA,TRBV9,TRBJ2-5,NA,TGTGCCAGCAGCGTAGCCCTCCGGGAGACCCAGTACTTC,CASSVALRETQYF
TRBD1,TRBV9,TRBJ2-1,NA,TGTGCCAGCAGCGAGTCGACAGGGGACAGTTACAATGAGCAGTTCTTC,CASSESTGDSYNEQFF
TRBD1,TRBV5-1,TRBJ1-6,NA,TGCGCCAGCAGCTTAGCCGACAGGGATAATTCACCCCTCCACTTT,CASSLADRDNSPLHF
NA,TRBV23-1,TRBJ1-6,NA,TGCGCCAGCAGTCAACCCCGCTCTATCGAGAATTCACCCCTCCACTTT,CASSQPRSIENSPLHF
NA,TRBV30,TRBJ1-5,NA,TGTGCCTGGAGTCCCAGGGTGCGCGTAGATCAGCCCCAGCATTTT,CAWSPRVRVDQPQHF
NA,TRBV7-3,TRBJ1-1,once,TGTGCCAGCAGCTTAACGGGGGGACTGATGAACACTGAAGCTTTCTTT,CASSLTGGLMNTEAFF
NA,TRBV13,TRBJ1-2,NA,TGTGCCAGCAGCTCCCGAGGTAATTTTAATGGCTACACCTTC,CASSSRGNFNGYTF
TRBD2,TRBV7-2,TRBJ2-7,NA,TGTGCCAGCAGCTTAGTCACTAGCGGGAGCTACGAGCAGTACTTC,CASSLVTSGSYEQYF
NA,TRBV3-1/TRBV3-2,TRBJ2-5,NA,TGTGCCAGCAGCCATTCCGGACAGAAACAAGAGACCCAGTACTTC,CASSHSGQKQETQYF
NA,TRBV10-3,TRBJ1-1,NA,TGTGCCATCAGACCCGTTGAGGGTCACGAAGCTTTCTTT,CAIRPVEGHEAFF
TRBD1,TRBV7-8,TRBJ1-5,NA,TGTGCCAGCAGCTTAGCGCTTGCGGGACAGGGGGCGTTTGGCAATCAGCCCCAGCATTTT,CASSLALAGQGAFGNQPQHF
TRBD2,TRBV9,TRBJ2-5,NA,TGTGCCAGCAGCAACCCGGGACTAGCGGTAGGGGTCGGGGAGACCCAGTACTTC,CASSNPGLAVGVGETQYF
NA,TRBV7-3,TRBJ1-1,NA,TGTGCCAGCAGCTCGGGAACGAACACTGAAGCTTTCTTT,CASSSGTNTEAFF
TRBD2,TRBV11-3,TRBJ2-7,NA,TGTGCCAGCAGCTTGGGTCTAGCGGGAGGGATTTACGAGCAGTACTTC,CASSLGLAGGIYEQYF